These 22 T cell receptor beta chains were sequenced from one sample in a study of blood T cells in healthy people across ages. A sample-barcoded 5' primer and a J-beta primer mix were used in a second PCR of roughly 7 to 11 cycles. TCRdb re-called the 5' RACE reads through MiXCR, storing one row per CDR3 protein. The sample lists approximately 1.5 million distinct CDR3 sequences, 34% occurring once. What was sequenced was blood. All receptors come from a woman in her 30s in good health.

This clonotype was seen only a few times. The rearrangement joins TRBV6-6 to TRBJ1-1, with TRBD1 as a possible D gene (5 bases). Germline-derived CDR1 and CDR2 are MNHNY and SVGAGI (reference sequence). Trimming removed 7 bases from V and 4 bases from J, with 16 bases in between. CDR3 length: 14 residues. CDR3 in DNA: TGTGCCAGCACCTCGGACACTTATCCCACTGAAGCTTTCTTT. This codes for CASTSDTYPTEAFF.

The CDR3 sequence: CASVLLQENTEAFF. CDR3 DNA sequence: TGTGCCAGCGTTCTGCTCCAGGAGAACACTGAAGCTTTCTTT. The chain joins TRBV12-3 or TRBV12-4 to TRBJ1-1; D remains unclear. V was shortened by 8 bases and J by 1 base, with 14 bases between the two germline ends. This CDR3 is built from 14 residues.

V usage is TRBV10-3 and J usage is TRBJ1-4; 9 bases map to TRBD1. V lost 2 bases to trimming and J lost 10 bases; unmatched junction nucleotides: 8. This CDR3 contains 15 residues. CDR1 and CDR2 (germline): ENHRY, SYGVKD. In nucleotides, the CDR3 is TGTGCCATCAGTGAGACGCGACAGGGGGATGGAAAACTGTTTTTT. Translated: CAISETRQGDGKLFF.

In regard to this clonotype: This CDR3 is missing its conserved last phenylalanine or tryptophan, likely due to a read error. The gene calls are TRBV7-9 and TRBJ2-3; the match to TRBD1 covers 10 bases. With V trimmed by 5 bases and J by 4 bases, 6 bases remained unmatched. Germline V lookup: CDR1 SEHNR, CDR2 FQNEAQ (reference sequence). CDR3 length: 15 residues. CDR3 loop: CASSQAGQGPDTQYL. The DNA of the CDR3 is TGTGCCAGCAGCCAAGCGGGACAGGGGCCAGATACGCAGTATTTG.

This clonotype was seen a few times. The chain links TRBV6-5 to TRBJ1-2; 9 bases are shared with TRBD1. The trim removed 0 bases at V and 5 bases at J, leaving 4 bases unmatched. CDR3 length: 15 residues. Germline CDR1 reads MNHEY; CDR2 reads SVGAGI. CDR3 in DNA: TGTGCCAGCAGTTACTCCGGGGGACAGGGATATGGCTACACCTTC. Translating it yields CASSYSGGQGYGYTF.

With regard to this clonotype: Mismatch with germline at one junction end may stem from a read error. This chain links TRBV6-1 with TRBJ1-6, with 9 bases matching TRBD1. CDR3 length: 16 amino acids. Germline V gene lookup returns CDR1 MNHNS and CDR2 SASEGT. The CDR3 DNA is TGTGCCGGCAGTGAAGTTTCGGGGACAGGGAGTTCACCCCTCCACTTT. The encoded protein is CAGSEVSGTGSSPLHF.

Note on this clonotype: Germline is not matched at one junction end, which may reflect a read error. As DNA, the CDR3 is TGCGCCAGCAGCTTGGCGGCAGGGAAAGCCCAAAACATTCAGTACTTC. Encoded protein: CASSLAAGKAQNIQYF. The chain employs TRBV5-1 and TRBJ2-4; a possible D gene is TRBD1 (5 bases). Germline CDR1 is SGHRS and CDR2 is YFSETQ. This CDR3 comprises 16 residues.

This clonotype was counted between two and nine times. V is TRBV7-9 and J is TRBJ1-1, with 8 positions matching TRBD1. This CDR3 has 17 residues. Unmatched junction bases numbered 11, after V lost 0 bases and J lost 5 bases. Looked up from germline, CDR1 is SEHNR and CDR2 is FQNEAQ (reference sequence). CDR3 sequence: CASSLALGRGRGTEAFF. DNA of the CDR3: TGTGCCAGCAGCTTAGCGCTGGGCAGGGGGCGAGGTACTGAAGCTTTCTTT. Full variable domain (remainder filled in from reference TRBV7-9 and TRBJ1-1): DTGVSQNPRHKITKRGQNVTFRCDPISEHNRLYWYRQTLGQGPEFLTYFQNEAQLEKSRLLSDRFSAERPKGSFSTLEIQRTEQGDSAMYLCASSLALGRGRGTEAFFGQGTRLTVV.

This clonotype was seen only a few times. The chain links TRBV6-1 to TRBJ2-6, with D possibly being TRBD2 (5 bases). The CDR3 covers 17 residues. The V gene's germline CDR1 is MNHNS and CDR2 SASEGT. With 2 bases removed from V and 0 bases from J, the gap between germline ends came to 11 bases. Here the CDR3 reads CASSELRTYSGANVLTF. For the CDR3, the DNA is TGTGCCAGCAGTGAACTACGGACTTACTCTGGGGCCAACGTCCTGACTTTC.

About this clonotype itself: The junction does not match germline at one end; this may be a read error. The chain links TRBV20-1 to TRBJ2-6, with D possibly matching TRBD1 (5 bases). Germline CDR1 reads DFQATT; CDR2 reads SNEGSKA (reference sequence). There are 14 residues in the CDR3. CDR3 bases: TGCAGTGCTGATATCCCTTCTGGGGCCAACGTCCCGACTTTC. The encoded protein is CSADIPSGANVPTF.

A word on this clonotype: This may stem from a read error, because a much larger clone lies one nucleotide away. The chain employs TRBV2 and TRBJ2-3, with unresolved D. CDR1 is SNHLY and CDR2 is FYNNEI in the germline V gene. The CDR3 is 11 residues long. Trimming removed 2 bases from V and 7 bases from J, with 4 bases in between. This CDR3 is CASSEPNTQYF. Written as DNA, the CDR3 is TGTGCCAGCAGTGAACCGAATACGCAGTATTTT.

In its sample, this clonotype was seen a few times. This chain joins TRBV20-1 and TRBJ1-2, with D hard to call. The V and J ends lost 3 bases and 1 base respectively, with 9 bases between them. CDR1 DFQATT and CDR2 SNEGSKA come from the germline V gene (reference sequence). This CDR3 has 13 amino acids. CDR3 sequence: CSASSSVNYGYTF. DNA of the CDR3: TGCAGTGCTAGTAGTTCGGTTAACTATGGCTACACCTTC.

This clonotype was observed a handful of times. The rearrangement joins TRBV10-3 to TRBJ2-3, with 9 bases aligning to TRBD1. Looked up from germline, CDR1 is ENHRY and CDR2 is SYGVKD. The CDR3 covers 13 residues. The V segment lost 8 bases and the J segment 2 bases; nucleotides outside the gene matches: 2. CDR3 region: CAIGTGNTDTQYF. CDR3 DNA sequence: TGTGCCATCGGGACAGGGAACACAGATACGCAGTATTTT.

This clonotype came up a few times. This chain links TRBV6-5 with TRBJ2-5, with 8 bases aligning to TRBD2. The J segment lost 11 bases and the V segment lost 7 bases, leaving 9 bases of the junction unmatched. Germline CDR1 reads MNHEY; CDR2 reads SVGAGI. This CDR3 comprises 12 residues. Here the CDR3 reads CASMRTAGEQYF. In DNA, the CDR3 is TGTGCCAGCATGAGGACAGCGGGGGAGCAGTACTTC.

The rearrangement joins TRBV14 to TRBJ2-3, with 8 bases lining up with TRBD2. Germline lookup yields CDR1 SGHDN and CDR2 FVKESK. The CDR3 covers 18 residues. V gave up 1 base and J gave up 3 bases; unmatched junction bases: 12. The CDR3 loop is CASSQVPGAAGGTDTQYF. For the CDR3, the DNA is TGTGCCAGCAGCCAAGTCCCAGGAGCCGCGGGGGGTACAGATACGCAGTATTTT. Together with reference TRBV14 and TRBJ2-3, the CDR3 gives the full variable domain: EAGVTQFPSHSVIEKGQTVTLRCDPISGHDNLYWYRRVMGKEIKFLLHFVKESKQDESGMPNNRFLAERTGGTYSTLKVQPAELEDSGVYFCASSQVPGAAGGTDTQYFGPGTRLTVL.

This clonotype has at least ten counts. The chain combines TRBV7-3 with TRBJ2-3; D remains unclear. With 0 bases removed from V and 2 bases from J, the gap between germline ends came to 6 bases. The CDR3 spans 14 residues. Germline CDR1 reads SGHTA; CDR2 reads FQGTGA. The CDR3 is CASSLTGLTDTQYF. The CDR3 coding sequence is TGTGCCAGCAGCTTAACAGGTCTCACAGATACGCAGTATTTT.

This clonotype appeared a few times. The chain employs TRBV20-1 and TRBJ1-2; D perhaps matches TRBD1 (5 bases). Trimming took off 6 bases at V and 7 bases at J, with 15 bases between the two ends. This CDR3 comprises 12 residues. The germline CDR1 and CDR2 sequences are DFQATT and SNEGSKA (reference sequence). The CDR3 loop reads CSAGTPWGGYTF. CDR3 nucleotides: TGCAGTGCCGGGACCCCATGGGGTGGCTACACCTTC.

This clonotype occurred a few times. V and J are TRBV20-1 and TRBJ2-3, with TRBD2 identical over 10 bases. This CDR3 contains 16 residues. J was trimmed by 4 bases and V by 0 bases; bases with no gene match: 7. Germline-derived CDR1 and CDR2 are DFQATT and SNEGSKA (reference sequence). The CDR3 DNA follows: TGCAGTGCTAGAGATCCCCCTAGCGGGAGCGCAGATACGCAGTATTTT. It translates to CSARDPPSGSADTQYF.

The CDR3 coding sequence is TGCAGTGCTAGCGGGGGAAGACCGGTACAAGAGACCCAGTACTTC. As protein: CSASGGRPVQETQYF. This chain joins TRBV20-1 and TRBJ2-5, with D perhaps TRBD2 (6 bases). This CDR3 is 15 amino acids long. The V and J ends lost 3 bases and 2 bases respectively, with 16 bases between them. The germline V gene encodes CDR1 DFQATT and CDR2 SNEGSKA (reference sequence).

This clonotype was found many times. This chain uses TRBV7-9 with TRBJ2-5, with TRBD2 as a possible D gene (6 bases). V was pared by 5 bases and J by 4 bases, with 17 bases between. The V gene's germline CDR1 is SEHNR and CDR2 FQNEAQ (reference sequence). There are 15 residues in the CDR3. The CDR3 nucleotides read TGTGCCAGCAGCCGACGGACTACCCAGTTAGAGACCCAGTACTTC. Amino acids: CASSRRTTQLETQYF.

The chain links TRBV5-5 to TRBJ1-1, with D uncertain. CDR1 is SGHKS and CDR2 is YYEKEE in the germline V gene (reference sequence). Trimming pared 4 bases from V and 1 base from J, leaving 11 bases between. The CDR3 has 14 residues. The DNA of the CDR3 is TGTGCCAGCAGCCCCCCGGGGTCGAACACTGAAGCTTTCTTT. Its protein product is CASSPPGSNTEAFF.

The V call is TRBV21-1, the J call TRBJ1-5; the table assigns TRBD1, which was not confirmed against the DNA. TRBV21-1 is labeled a pseudogene. CDR3 length: 15 residues. In DNA form, the CDR3 reads TGTGCCAGCAGCAAAGACAGGGGGAACAATCAGCCCCAGCATTTT. As protein: CASSKDRGNNQPQHF.